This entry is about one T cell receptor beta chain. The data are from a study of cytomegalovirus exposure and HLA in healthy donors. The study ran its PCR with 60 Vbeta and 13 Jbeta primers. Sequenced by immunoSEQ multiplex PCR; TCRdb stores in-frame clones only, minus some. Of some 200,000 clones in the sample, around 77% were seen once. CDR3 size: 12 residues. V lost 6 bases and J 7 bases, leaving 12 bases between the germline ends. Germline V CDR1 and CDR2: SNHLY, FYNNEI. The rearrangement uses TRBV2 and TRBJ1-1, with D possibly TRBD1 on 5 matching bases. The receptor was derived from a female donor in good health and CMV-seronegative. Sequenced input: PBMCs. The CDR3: CASSNGRGEAFF. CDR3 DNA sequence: TGTGCCAGCAGCAATGGGAGGGGTGAAGCTTTCTTT.